This T cell receptor (beta chain) was profiled in a study of cytomegalovirus exposure and HLA in healthy donors. The trim removed 4 bases at V and 6 bases at J, leaving 4 bases unmatched. Germline CDR1 and CDR2: SGHRS and YFSETQ. The CDR3 length is 13 residues. Generated by immunoSEQ multiplex PCR, the TCRdb table keeps only in-frame clones and is missing some. The repertoire holds under 150,000 clones, with around 87% as singletons. Regarding this clone: Its antigen remains unidentified.

Points from the study as a whole: According to a later analysis, TCR clusters from the first cohort tended to co-occur in the 120 or so validation repertoires. Overall, around 160 TCR beta chains were annotated as cytomegalovirus-associated.

Sequencing was performed on PBMCs. The TCR was taken from a man in his late teens or twenties in good health and CMV-seropositive. This sequence joins TRBV5-1 and TRBJ1-2; TRBD1 matches 9 bases. The CDR3 DNA reads as TGCGCCAGCAGCCAAACAGGGGGCAATGGCTACACCTTC. Translated: CASSQTGGNGYTF.